The entry that follows covers one TCR beta chain sequence. V was cut by 3 bases and J by 8 bases, with 13 bases left in between. The CDR3 length is 13 residues. Germline-derived CDR1 and CDR2 are LNHDA and SQIVND (reference sequence). The record originates from a study of blood T cell repertoires in COVID-19. Overall study: The United States, Italy and Spain were the sources of the acute and convalescent COVID-19 samples.

Under the authors' procedure: From reference gene primer amplification, estimates of nucleated cell counts were derived. Sequencing used immunoSEQ multiplex PCR; TCRdb keeps in-frame clones, though not all of them. The V and J calls and clone size are taken from that table; D and trimming were inferred from the DNA. The table has fewer than 500,000 clones, over 75% seen once. Adults between about 18 and 89 years of age took part from fewer than 30 US areas. Cohorts were based on clinical histories the participants reported. The receptor was isolated from a man aged 25 to 45 who had recovered from COVID-19. The source material was PBMCs or T cells enriched from blood (not recorded which). The gene calls are TRBV19 and TRBJ1-2; D ambiguous. The CDR3: CASSIGWSRGYTF. The CDR3 DNA is TGTGCCAGTAGTATCGGGTGGTCGCGGGGCTACACCTTC. Looking up the rest from reference TRBV19 and TRBJ1-2 gives the full variable domain: DGGITQSPKYLFRKEGQNVTLSCEQNLNHDAMYWYRQDPGQGLRLIYYSQIVNDFQKGDIAEGYSVSREKKESFPLTVTSAQKNPTAFYLCASSIGWSRGYTFGSGTRLTVV.